The rows below give T cell receptor beta chains drawn from one sample of a study of identical twins. From the 5' RACE reads, TCRdb called clonotypes with MiXCR, one entry per CDR3 protein. The sample includes about 150,000 distinct CDR3 sequences, approximately 4% of them seen just once. Sequenced: memory T cells sorted from blood. Receptors were obtained from a man aged 18-30 years in good health. Both conserved end residues are part of each CDR3. The D gene is left open where the match is weak. Only some rows state a clone size, as once, few, many or a class for expanded clones.

many	TRBD2	TRBJ2-3	18	TRBV5-1	CASSLETSGSLGTDTQYF	TGCGCCAGCAGCTTGGAGACTAGCGGGAGCTTGGGCACAGATACGCAGTATTTT
many	TRBD1	TRBJ1-5	13	TRBV6-2/TRBV6-3	CATWDSRYQPQHF	TGTGCCACCTGGGACAGCCGATATCAGCCCCAGCATTTT
many	TRBD2	TRBJ2-5	15	TRBV12-3/TRBV12-4	CASRGTSGSYETQYF	TGTGCCAGCAGGGGGACTAGCGGGTCTTATGAGACCCAGTACTTC
many	-	TRBJ2-3	14	TRBV20-1	CSAIPARSTDTQYF	TGCAGTGCTATCCCCGCCCGAAGCACAGATACGCAGTATTTT
many	TRBD2	TRBJ2-1	15	TRBV29-1	CSLISGLAVGREQFF	TGCAGCCTAATTTCTGGACTAGCCGTTGGACGTGAGCAGTTCTTC
many	TRBD1	TRBJ1-1	16	TRBV27	CASSRWQGAGNTEAFF	TGTGCCAGCAGTCGATGGCAGGGGGCCGGGAACACTGAAGCTTTCTTT
many	-	TRBJ1-1	14	TRBV5-1	CASSWGGEGTEAFF	TGCGCCAGCAGCTGGGGGGGGGAAGGAACTGAAGCTTTCTTT
many	-	TRBJ2-4	14	TRBV5-5	CASSLGVAKNIQYF	TGTGCCAGCAGCTTGGGGGTAGCCAAAAACATTCAGTACTTC
many	-	TRBJ1-1	14	TRBV6-1	CASSTRGPLTEAFF	TGTGCCAGCAGTACCCGGGGACCGCTGACTGAAGCTTTCTTT
many	-	TRBJ2-7	12	TRBV5-1	CASSDQGYEQYF	TGCGCCAGCAGCGATCAGGGCTACGAGCAGTACTTC
few	-	TRBJ2-1	15	TRBV4-2	CASSPGGVPYNEQFF	TGTGCCAGCAGCCCCGGAGGGGTCCCCTACAATGAGCAGTTCTTC
many	-	TRBJ2-7	13	TRBV5-1	CASSLVAVPEQYF	TGCGCCAGCAGCTTGGTTGCCGTCCCCGAGCAGTACTTC
many	TRBD1	TRBJ2-1	13	TRBV7-2	CASSSQDRGKQFF	TGTGCCAGCAGCTCACAGGACAGGGGGAAACAGTTCTTC
many	TRBD1	TRBJ2-7	14	TRBV30	CAWSTGTGSYEQYF	TGTGCCTGGAGTACCGGGACAGGCTCCTACGAGCAGTACTTC
many	-	TRBJ2-5	15	TRBV7-9	CASSLAPGSQETQYF	TGTGCCAGCAGCTTAGCGCCGGGGAGTCAAGAGACCCAGTACTTC
medium-sized	-	TRBJ2-4	15	TRBV5-1	CASKSSYGNYDIQYF	TGCGCCAGCAAAAGTAGCTACGGAAATTATGACATTCAGTACTTC
many	-	TRBJ1-1	14	TRBV7-2	CASTLSLVNTEAFF	TGTGCCAGCACCCTCAGTTTGGTGAACACTGAAGCTTTCTTT
many	-	TRBJ1-3	16	TRBV7-2	CASSLDPLLSGNTIYF	TGTGCCAGCAGCTTAGATCCCCTACTCTCTGGAAACACCATATATTTT
many	-	TRBJ2-1	15	TRBV12-3/TRBV12-4	CASKRDGAIYNEQFF	TGTGCCAGCAAACGCGACGGAGCTATCTACAATGAGCAGTTCTTC
many	-	TRBJ1-2	16	TRBV6-5	CASSYSMGPSNYGYTF	TGTGCCAGCAGTTACTCGATGGGGCCGTCTAACTATGGCTACACCTTC
many	-	TRBJ2-1	18	TRBV11-2	CASSLDRASARPHNEQFF	TGTGCCAGCAGCTTAGATAGGGCTAGCGCGCGCCCCCACAATGAGCAGTTCTTC
many	TRBD1	TRBJ1-1	16	TRBV11-2	CASSPGQGMTDTEAFF	TGTGCCAGCAGCCCGGGACAGGGGATGACGGACACTGAAGCTTTCTTT
few	TRBD1	TRBJ1-4	17	TRBV27	CASSSRDRGQTNEKLFF	TGTGCCAGCAGTTCCCGGGACAGGGGGCAAACTAATGAAAAACTGTTTTTT
many	TRBD2	TRBJ2-7	17	TRBV5-1	CASSNKLAGATSYEQYF	TGCGCCAGCAGCAACAAACTAGCGGGAGCCACCTCCTACGAGCAGTACTTC
many	-	TRBJ2-5	14	TRBV4-2	CASSQEPGVETQYF	TGTGCCAGCAGCCAAGAACCCGGGGTGGAGACCCAGTACTTC
many	TRBD2	TRBJ2-1	15	TRBV10-3	CAISPGLAASNEQFF	TGTGCCATCAGCCCGGGACTAGCGGCGAGCAATGAGCAGTTCTTC
many	-	TRBJ2-7	14	TRBV2	CASSASAGLYEQYF	TGTGCCAGCAGTGCTTCGGCAGGGCTCTACGAGCAGTACTTC
many	TRBD1	TRBJ2-3	15	TRBV2	CASSPGQGVTDTQYF	TGTGCCAGCAGTCCAGGACAGGGGGTCACAGATACGCAGTATTTT
many	-	TRBJ1-5	13	TRBV2	CASSGSISGPQHF	TGTGCCAGCAGTGGGTCAATCTCAGGGCCCCAGCATTTT
-	TRBD1	TRBJ1-6	14	TRBV30	CAWRGTGLNSPLHF	TGTGCCTGGAGGGGGACAGGGCTCAATTCACCCCTCCACTTT
many	TRBD2	TRBJ2-1	16	TRBV12-3/TRBV12-4	CASSLDLAGEGNEQFF	TGTGCCAGCAGTTTAGATTTAGCGGGAGAGGGCAATGAGCAGTTCTTC
-	-	TRBJ2-1	20	TRBV15	CATSRDLRGQWLARYNEQFF	TGTGCCACCAGCAGAGATCTCAGGGGTCAGTGGTTAGCGAGGTACAATGAGCAGTTCTTC
many	-	TRBJ1-1	14	TRBV27	CASSFKTEVTEAFF	TGTGCCAGCAGTTTTAAGACAGAAGTCACTGAAGCTTTCTTT
many	-	TRBJ2-3	14	TRBV7-2	CASSLEAAPGSQYF	TGTGCCAGCAGCTTAGAGGCAGCCCCCGGGTCGCAGTATTTT
-	-	TRBJ2-2	16	TRBV6-2/TRBV6-3	CASSRTSRVSYGELFF	TGTGCCAGCAGTCGTACTAGCAGGGTCTCGTACGGGGAGCTGTTTTTT
many	-	TRBJ1-1	13	TRBV5-1	CASSLRGTDEAFF	TGCGCCAGCAGCTTGCGGGGAACAGATGAAGCTTTCTTT
many	-	TRBJ2-7	13	TRBV28	CASSLGNPGEQYF	TGTGCCAGCAGTTTGGGCAACCCGGGGGAGCAGTACTTC
medium-sized	-	TRBJ2-3	12	TRBV7-2	CASSLGRVTQYF	TGTGCCAGCAGCTTAGGAAGGGTTACGCAGTATTTT
-	TRBD2	TRBJ2-1	15	TRBV7-2	CASSTLSGSYNEQFF	TGTGCCAGCAGTACCCTCAGCGGGAGCTACAATGAGCAGTTCTTC
many	TRBD2	TRBJ2-7	13	TRBV20-1	CRASGRASHEQYF	TGCAGGGCAAGCGGGAGGGCTTCCCACGAGCAGTACTTC
many	TRBD2	TRBJ2-3	17	TRBV5-1	CASSLTGLAGGTDTQYF	TGCGCCAGCAGCTTGACCGGACTAGCGGGAGGAACAGATACGCAGTATTTT
many	-	TRBJ1-2	14	TRBV5-6	CASSSGGANYGYTF	TGTGCCAGCAGCTCCGGAGGAGCTAACTATGGCTACACCTTC
many	TRBD1	TRBJ1-3	14	TRBV6-1	CASSTTTGANTIYF	TGTGCCAGCAGTACGACGACAGGGGCAAACACCATATATTTT
many	-	TRBJ1-6	14	TRBV4-1	CASSQERAGSPLHF	TGCGCCAGCAGCCAAGAAAGGGCAGGGTCACCCCTCCACTTT
many	TRBD1	TRBJ2-5	17	TRBV5-1	CASSLDLGTGRVETQYF	TGCGCCAGCAGCTTGGACCTTGGGACAGGGCGTGTAGAGACCCAGTACTTC
-	-	TRBJ1-5	13	TRBV20-1	CSASGGTNQPQHF	TGCAGTGCTAGCGGCGGGACTAATCAGCCCCAGCATTTT
many	-	TRBJ1-1	15	TRBV2	CARSTSGTVNTEAFF	TGTGCCAGGTCCACATCCGGGACCGTGAACACTGAAGCTTTCTTT
many	-	TRBJ1-5	15	TRBV7-2	CASSPVSGGNQPQHF	TGTGCCAGCAGCCCCGTCTCAGGGGGCAATCAGCCCCAGCATTTT
many	TRBD2	TRBJ2-5	16	TRBV7-9	CASSDRTSGRGETQYF	TGTGCCAGCAGCGACCGGACTAGCGGGAGGGGAGAGACCCAGTACTTC
many	-	TRBJ1-5	13	TRBV6-1	CASSTDLNQPQHF	TGTGCCAGCAGCACTGACCTTAATCAGCCCCAGCATTTT
many	-	TRBJ2-1	9	TRBV29-1	CSVAHEQFF	TGCAGCGTTGCCCATGAGCAGTTCTTC
few	-	TRBJ2-1	15	TRBV5-1	CASSLSTGRINEQFF	TGCGCCAGCAGCTTGTCGACGGGAAGGATCAATGAGCAGTTCTTC
few	-	TRBJ1-1	15	TRBV6-1	CASSITGTANTEAFF	TGTGCCAGCAGTATCACCGGGACGGCGAACACTGAAGCTTTCTTT
many	-	TRBJ2-4	17	TRBV7-8	CASSLARRLSPGNIQYF	TGTGCCAGCAGCTTAGCCCGGAGGTTGTCCCCGGGAAACATTCAGTACTTC